This is a list of T cell receptor beta chains from one sample in a study of T cell changes during pregnancy in multiple sclerosis. Assay: immunoSEQ multiplex PCR; the TCRdb copy retains only in-frame clones and omits some. This table holds tens of thousands of clones, nearly 95% found once. The sequenced sample was peripheral blood, obtained in the third trimester of pregnancy. The receptors stem from a female donor with multiple sclerosis, enrolled in a pregnancy study. CDR3s include the opening cysteine and the closing phenylalanine or tryptophan. Fields, in order: clone size, D gene, V gene, J gene, CDR3 protein, CDR3 DNA. The D gene is left open where the match is weak. Clone size, where shown, is once, few, many, or a class for clones that have expanded.

clone size: few
D gene: NA
V gene: TRBV9
J gene: TRBJ2-1
CDR3 protein: CASSVAEGYNEQFF
CDR3 DNA: TGTGCCAGCAGCGTAGCGGAGGGATACAATGAGCAGTTCTTC

clone size: NA
D gene: NA
V gene: TRBV29-1
J gene: TRBJ1-2
CDR3 protein: CSVVTTNYGYTF
CDR3 DNA: TGCAGCGTTGTGACAACAAACTATGGCTACACCTTC

clone size: NA
D gene: NA
V gene: TRBV28
J gene: TRBJ1-3
CDR3 protein: CASSNNDRPTTGNTIYF
CDR3 DNA: TGTGCCAGCAGCAACAACGACAGGCCCACAACTGGAAACACCATATATTTT

clone size: NA
D gene: TRBD2
V gene: TRBV19
J gene: TRBJ2-6
CDR3 protein: CASSIALGGRTGANVLTF
CDR3 DNA: TGTGCCAGTAGTATAGCCCTTGGCGGGAGGACTGGGGCCAACGTCCTGACTTTC

clone size: NA
D gene: TRBD2
V gene: TRBV27
J gene: TRBJ2-1
CDR3 protein: CASRLLAGVNNEQFF
CDR3 DNA: TGTGCCAGCAGACTACTAGCGGGAGTTAACAATGAGCAGTTCTTC

clone size: NA
D gene: NA
V gene: TRBV6-1
J gene: TRBJ2-2
CDR3 protein: CASNTIGTGELFF
CDR3 DNA: TGTGCCAGCAACACGATCGGGACCGGGGAGCTGTTTTTT

clone size: once
D gene: TRBD2
V gene: TRBV4-2
J gene: TRBJ2-2
CDR3 protein: CASSQDREGSGRTGELFF
CDR3 DNA: TGTGCCAGCAGCCAAGATCGGGAAGGAAGCGGGAGAACCGGGGAGCTGTTTTTT

clone size: NA
D gene: NA
V gene: TRBV5-6
J gene: TRBJ1-5
CDR3 protein: CASSPGDRSDQPQHF
CDR3 DNA: TGTGCCAGCAGCCCGGGTGACAGATCGGATCAGCCCCAGCATTTT

clone size: once
D gene: NA
V gene: TRBV6-5
J gene: TRBJ1-4
CDR3 protein: CASQGRGMGEKLFF
CDR3 DNA: TGTGCCAGCCAAGGGCGGGGTATGGGTGAAAAACTGTTTTTT

clone size: NA
D gene: NA
V gene: TRBV11-2
J gene: TRBJ2-7
CDR3 protein: CASALQAGREQYF
CDR3 DNA: TGTGCCAGCGCCCTTCAAGCAGGGCGCGAGCAGTACTTC

clone size: NA
D gene: NA
V gene: TRBV7-2
J gene: TRBJ2-6
CDR3 protein: CASSRLQVFGANVLTF
CDR3 DNA: TGTGCCAGCAGCCGCCTTCAGGTTTTTGGGGCCAACGTCCTGACTTTC

clone size: NA
D gene: TRBD1
V gene: TRBV30
J gene: TRBJ1-3
CDR3 protein: CAWIYRGPGNTIYF
CDR3 DNA: TGTGCCTGGATCTACAGGGGGCCTGGAAACACCATATATTTT

clone size: NA
D gene: NA
V gene: TRBV11-3
J gene: TRBJ2-1
CDR3 protein: CASSAPGLRPRNEQFF
CDR3 DNA: TGTGCCAGCAGCGCGCCGGGACTTCGGCCTAGGAATGAGCAGTTCTTC

clone size: NA
D gene: NA
V gene: TRBV19
J gene: TRBJ1-2
CDR3 protein: CASSPGLLKFYGYTF
CDR3 DNA: TGTGCCAGTAGTCCGGGACTACTGAAATTCTATGGCTACACCTTC

clone size: NA
D gene: NA
V gene: TRBV6-5
J gene: TRBJ2-5
CDR3 protein: CASSQLAPYQETQYF
CDR3 DNA: TGTGCCAGCAGTCAGCTAGCGCCGTACCAAGAGACCCAGTACTTC

clone size: NA
D gene: TRBD1
V gene: TRBV5-4
J gene: TRBJ1-1
CDR3 protein: CASSITGTGYRGTEAFF
CDR3 DNA: TGTGCCAGCAGCATAACCGGGACAGGGTACCGCGGCACTGAAGCTTTCTTT

clone size: NA
D gene: NA
V gene: TRBV11-2
J gene: TRBJ2-3
CDR3 protein: CASSPKAGYTDTQYF
CDR3 DNA: TGTGCCAGCAGCCCAAAGGCAGGCTACACAGATACGCAGTATTTT

clone size: NA
D gene: NA
V gene: TRBV28
J gene: TRBJ2-1
CDR3 protein: CASSPGPGFSYNEQFF
CDR3 DNA: TGTGCCAGCAGTCCCGGGCCGGGATTCTCCTACAATGAGCAGTTCTTC

clone size: once
D gene: NA
V gene: TRBV9
J gene: TRBJ2-1
CDR3 protein: CASSVGSSYNEQFF
CDR3 DNA: TGTGCCAGCAGCGTAGGGAGCTCCTACAATGAGCAGTTCTTC

clone size: NA
D gene: NA
V gene: TRBV28
J gene: TRBJ2-1
CDR3 protein: CASSPWREQFF
CDR3 DNA: TGTGCCAGCAGCCCCTGGCGGGAGCAGTTCTTC

clone size: NA
D gene: TRBD1
V gene: TRBV28
J gene: TRBJ2-7
CDR3 protein: CASSQGQGIGSRGEQYF
CDR3 DNA: TGTGCCAGCAGCCAAGGACAGGGGATTGGTTCACGGGGCGAGCAGTACTTC

clone size: NA
D gene: NA
V gene: TRBV2
J gene: TRBJ1-1
CDR3 protein: CASSGGQVEAFF
CDR3 DNA: TGTGCCAGCAGTGGGGGACAAGTTGAAGCTTTCTTT

clone size: NA
D gene: TRBD2
V gene: TRBV19
J gene: TRBJ2-1
CDR3 protein: CASSARTSSFFF
CDR3 DNA: TGTGCCAGTAGTGCCCGGACTAGTAGTTTTTTCTTC

clone size: NA
D gene: TRBD2
V gene: TRBV7-9
J gene: TRBJ2-7
CDR3 protein: CASSFTSATYEQYF
CDR3 DNA: TGTGCCAGCAGCTTTACTAGCGCTACCTACGAGCAGTACTTC

clone size: NA
D gene: TRBD1
V gene: TRBV9
J gene: TRBJ1-3
CDR3 protein: CASSLNRGLSGNTIYF
CDR3 DNA: TGTGCCAGCAGCCTGAACAGGGGGCTAAGTGGAAACACCATATATTTT

clone size: NA
D gene: TRBD2
V gene: TRBV5-1
J gene: TRBJ2-5
CDR3 protein: CASSLSGLALTQYF
CDR3 DNA: TGCGCCAGCAGCTTGTCGGGACTAGCGTTGACCCAGTACTTC

clone size: once
D gene: NA
V gene: TRBV11-3
J gene: TRBJ2-3
CDR3 protein: CASSQVGGGSLGTQYF
CDR3 DNA: TGTGCCAGCAGCCAAGTGGGGGGCGGGAGCCTTGGCACGCAGTATTTT

clone size: NA
D gene: TRBD1
V gene: TRBV2
J gene: TRBJ1-5
CDR3 protein: CASSVSRGGLNQPQHF
CDR3 DNA: TGTGCCAGCAGTGTTTCTCGAGGGGGCCTCAATCAGCCCCAGCATTTT

clone size: few
D gene: NA
V gene: TRBV13
J gene: TRBJ1-1
CDR3 protein: CASRSNRNTEAFF
CDR3 DNA: TGTGCCAGCAGATCAAACAGGAACACTGAAGCTTTCTTT